This TCR beta chain was sequenced in a study of monozygotic twins with inflammatory bowel disease. Via template switching, UMIs carrying a 6-nucleotide sample barcode were introduced. TCRalpha and TCRbeta cDNA was put through two nested PCRs of approximately 17 and 9 cycles. TCRdb re-analyzed the 5' RACE reads; it lists each CDR3 protein once, without DNA. Here the sample table reports approximately 420,000 distinct CDR3 sequences. The germline CDR1 and CDR2 sequences are GTSNPN and SVGIG (reference sequence). The CDR3 is made up of 13 amino acids. Every donor provided one blood sample measuring over 2 ml. T cells were not sorted, and total RNA was isolated straight from whole blood.

The rearrangement links TRBV30 to TRBJ1-1; absent DNA, TCRdb's TRBD1 call cannot be checked. The sample comprised blood. This receptor was obtained from a human donor with ulcerative colitis or Crohn's disease, or a healthy co-twin of an affected twin (not recorded which). CDR3 amino acids: CAWLTPGNTEAFF.